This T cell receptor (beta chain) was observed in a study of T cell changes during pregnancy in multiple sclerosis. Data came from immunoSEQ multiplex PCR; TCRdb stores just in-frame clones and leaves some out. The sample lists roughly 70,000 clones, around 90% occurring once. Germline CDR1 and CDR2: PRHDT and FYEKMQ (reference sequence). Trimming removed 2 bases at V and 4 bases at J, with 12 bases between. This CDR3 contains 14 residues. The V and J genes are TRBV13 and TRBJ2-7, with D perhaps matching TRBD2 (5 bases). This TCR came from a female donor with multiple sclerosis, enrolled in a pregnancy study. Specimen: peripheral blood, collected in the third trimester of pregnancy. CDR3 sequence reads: CASSLWEKKYEQYF. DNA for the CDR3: TGTGCCAGCAGCTTATGGGAGAAGAAATACGAGCAGTACTTC.